Shown below are 6 T cell receptor beta chains from a single sample sequenced in a study of T cell responses to AZD1222 COVID-19 vaccine. The repertoire was sequenced with immunoSEQ multiplex PCR; TCRdb's copy has only in-frame clones and lacks some. Of around 78,000 clones listed, just over 90% are singletons. The sample consisted of peripheral blood, taken on day 0 of MenACWY control vaccination. The receptors here all came from an adult in good health.

This sequence joins TRBV19 and TRBJ1-6; 7 bases are shared with TRBD1. Germline loops: CDR1 LNHDA, CDR2 SQIVND (reference sequence). The V gene end was trimmed by 0 bases and the J gene end by 1 base; junction bases not matched to a gene: 6. This CDR3 region has 18 residues. CDR3: CASSIDLAGGSYNSPLHF. The DNA of the CDR3 is TGTGCCAGTAGTATAGATCTCGCAGGGGGTTCCTATAATTCACCCCTCCACTTT. Looking up the rest from reference TRBV19 and TRBJ1-6 gives the full variable domain: DGGITQSPKYLFRKEGQNVTLSCEQNLNHDAMYWYRQDPGQGLRLIYYSQIVNDFQKGDIAEGYSVSREKKESFPLTVTSAQKNPTAFYLCASSIDLAGGSYNSPLHFGNGTRLTVT.

V usage is TRBV5-8 and J usage is TRBJ2-5; D uncertain. CDR3 length equals 16 residues. Looked up from germline, CDR1 is SGHTS and CDR2 is YDEGEE. Deletions cut 0 bases from V and 0 bases from J, with 12 bases between. The CDR3 loop is CASSLGGVADQETQYF. The CDR3 DNA reads TGTGCCAGCAGCTTGGGTGGTGTCGCGGACCAAGAGACCCAGTACTTC.

The chain is built from TRBV4-1 and TRBJ2-1; no firm D call. CDR3 length: 15 residues. The germline gives CDR1 MGHRA, CDR2 YSYEKL. Trimming pared 0 bases from V and 1 base from J, leaving 7 bases between. The DNA for the CDR3 is TGCGCCAGCAGCCAAGATGACGGTTCCTACAATGAGCAGTTCTTC. It yields the protein CASSQDDGSYNEQFF.

Here the CDR3 DNA reads TGCGCCAGCACCAGGGGGCAGAGCACCGGGGAGCTGTTTTTT. Translation: CASTRGQSTGELFF. This chain connects TRBV5-1 to TRBJ2-2, with 8 positions matching TRBD1. J gave up 4 bases and V 6 bases, and 5 bases lay outside the gene matches. CDR3 length: 14 residues. Germline CDR1 and CDR2: SGHRS and YFSETQ.

V usage is TRBV11-3 and J usage is TRBJ2-7, with 7 bases fitting TRBD1. The V gene's germline CDR1 is SGHNT and CDR2 YENEEA. This CDR3 comprises 14 residues. The V segment lost 4 bases and the J segment 6 bases; nucleotides outside the gene matches: 9. In DNA form, the CDR3 reads TGTGCCAGCAGCTCTCACAGGGGTTCCGCCGAGCAGTACTTC. Translated: CASSSHRGSAEQYF.

This clone was seen a few times. The chain links TRBV6-2 or TRBV6-3 to TRBJ2-2; D call uncertain. From germline, CDR1 is MNHEY and CDR2 SVGEGT. The V end was cut by 4 bases, the J end by 5 bases, with 5 bases between. CDR3 size: 12 residues. CDR3 sequence (DNA): TGTGCCAGCAGTTTAGGGACCGGGGAGCTGTTTTTT. This translates into CASSLGTGELFF.